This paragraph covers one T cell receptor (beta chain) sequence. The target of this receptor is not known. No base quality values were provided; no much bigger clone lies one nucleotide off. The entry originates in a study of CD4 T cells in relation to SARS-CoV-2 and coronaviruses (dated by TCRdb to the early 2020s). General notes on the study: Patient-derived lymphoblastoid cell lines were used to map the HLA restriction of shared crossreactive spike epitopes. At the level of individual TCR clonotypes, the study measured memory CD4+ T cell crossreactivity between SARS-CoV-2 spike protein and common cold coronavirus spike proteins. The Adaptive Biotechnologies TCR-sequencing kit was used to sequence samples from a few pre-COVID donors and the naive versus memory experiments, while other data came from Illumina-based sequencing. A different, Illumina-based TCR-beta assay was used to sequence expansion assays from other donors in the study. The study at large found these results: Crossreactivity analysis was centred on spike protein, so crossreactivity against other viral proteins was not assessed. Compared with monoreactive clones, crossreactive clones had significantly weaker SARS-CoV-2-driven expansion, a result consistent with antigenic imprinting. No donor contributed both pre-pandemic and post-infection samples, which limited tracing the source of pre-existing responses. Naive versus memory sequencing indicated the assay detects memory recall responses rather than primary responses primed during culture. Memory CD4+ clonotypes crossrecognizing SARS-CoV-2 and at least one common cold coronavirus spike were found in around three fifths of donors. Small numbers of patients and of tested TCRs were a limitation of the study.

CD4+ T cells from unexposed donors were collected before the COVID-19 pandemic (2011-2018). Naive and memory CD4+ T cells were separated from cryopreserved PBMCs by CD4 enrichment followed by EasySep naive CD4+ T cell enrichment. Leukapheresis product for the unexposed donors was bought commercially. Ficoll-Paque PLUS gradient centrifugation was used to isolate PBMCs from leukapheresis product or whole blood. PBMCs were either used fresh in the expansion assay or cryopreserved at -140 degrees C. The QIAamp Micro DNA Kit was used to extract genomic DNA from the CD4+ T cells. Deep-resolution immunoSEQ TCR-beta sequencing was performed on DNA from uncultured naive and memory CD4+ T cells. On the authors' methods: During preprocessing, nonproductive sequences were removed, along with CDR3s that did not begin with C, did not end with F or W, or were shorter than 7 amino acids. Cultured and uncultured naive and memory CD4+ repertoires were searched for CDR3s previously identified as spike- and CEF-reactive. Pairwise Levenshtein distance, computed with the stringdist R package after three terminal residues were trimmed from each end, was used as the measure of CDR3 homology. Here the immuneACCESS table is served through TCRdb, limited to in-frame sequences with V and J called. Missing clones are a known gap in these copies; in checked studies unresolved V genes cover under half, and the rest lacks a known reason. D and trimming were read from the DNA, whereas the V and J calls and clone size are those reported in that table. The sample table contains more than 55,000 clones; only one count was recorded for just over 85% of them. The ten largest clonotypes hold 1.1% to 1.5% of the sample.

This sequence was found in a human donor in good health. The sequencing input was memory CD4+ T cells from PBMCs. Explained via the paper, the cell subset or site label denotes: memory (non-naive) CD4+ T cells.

The DNA sequence is TGTGCCAGCAGCCAAGATGCGGGGAACAATCAGCCCCAGCATTTT. This yields the protein CASSQDAGNNQPQHF. The chain joins TRBV3-1 (or the pseudogene TRBV3-2) to TRBJ1-5, with an unclear D gene assignment. V is pared back by 0 bases and J by 3 bases, with 9 bases lying between the germline termini. The germline V gene encodes CDR1 LGHDT and CDR2 YNNKEL (reference sequence). The cysteine opens and the phenylalanine closes a CDR3 of 15 amino acids. The kept DNA is CDR3 alone, 45 bases in frame from the first base.